This entry describes one TCR beta chain. This clonotype was recorded a few times. Its antigen remains undetermined. Base qualities are not at hand, and no much larger clone is one base apart. This record belongs to a study of early T cells in non-severe SARS-CoV-2 infection (dated by TCRdb to the early 2020s). With respect to the entire study: Bulk RNA from unsorted whole blood was used for TCR sequencing, so alpha and beta chains could not be paired. Overall study results and their limits: VDJdb matching was skewed toward anti-spike CD8 responses and likely underestimated virus-specific expansions by missing private and CD4 specificities.

Measured from the cysteine to the phenylalanine, the CDR3 is 14 residues long. The entry retains the CDR3 DNA only, 42 bases that are in frame from base 1. The trim is 4 bases for V and 9 bases for J, with a gap of 22 bases between the germline ends. Based on the germline V gene (reference sequence), the CDR1 and CDR2 sequences are DFQATT and SNEGSKA. This was a case-control study nested in a cohort of healthcare workers in London, UK, who had nasopharyngeal swab PCR tests and blood samples taken every week. Between 23 and 31 March 2020, the week of the UK lockdown, healthcare workers were enrolled and then followed up weekly for as long as 16 weeks. The library was obtained by 5' RACE. Reads for this sample came from a NextSeq 500. Unique molecular identifiers were attached to individual cDNA molecules in the TCR library protocol so that sequencing error and PCR bias could be corrected. Both TCR alpha and beta chains were sequenced, and tight co-correlation was observed between alpha and beta sequence abundances in each sample. The study's processing was this. Decombinator V4 was used to perform V gene, J gene and CDR3 annotation of TCR sequences. TCRs were defined as expanded if a significant change between any two time points was detected under a Poisson model with p below 0.0001. TCR abundances were normalised to the total number of TCRs sequenced per sample and expressed as counts per million. MAIT TCRs were defined by TRAV1-2 paired with TRAJ12, TRAJ20 or TRAJ33, and iNKT TCRs by TRAV10 paired with TRAJ18. VDJdb, accessed on 1 November 2021, was searched for TCRs annotated for CMV, EBV and SARS-CoV-2, and TCRs annotated for more than one antigen were excluded. The raw public reads went through TCRdb reprocessing: fastp at Q25, MiXCR clone calling, in-frame beta chains kept. Identical CDR3 proteins give one entry, which carries the most common genes and DNA. TCRdb, rather than the study authors, made the V and J calls. Recorded for this sample are approximately 65,000 distinct CDR3 sequences; around 9.9% of them occurred a single time. Of the sample, 6.4% is held by the ten largest clones.

This clonotype originated in an adult who was a healthcare worker with PCR-confirmed SARS-CoV-2 infection or an uninfected control (not recorded which). Sequences were obtained from whole blood. The sequence is built from TRBV20-1 and TRBJ2-7; TRBD2 is possibly the D segment (5 matching bases). The DNA sequence is given as TGCAGTGCTACCAAGGGAGACCAACCTACGGGGCAGTACTTC. It is translated as CSATKGDQPTGQYF.